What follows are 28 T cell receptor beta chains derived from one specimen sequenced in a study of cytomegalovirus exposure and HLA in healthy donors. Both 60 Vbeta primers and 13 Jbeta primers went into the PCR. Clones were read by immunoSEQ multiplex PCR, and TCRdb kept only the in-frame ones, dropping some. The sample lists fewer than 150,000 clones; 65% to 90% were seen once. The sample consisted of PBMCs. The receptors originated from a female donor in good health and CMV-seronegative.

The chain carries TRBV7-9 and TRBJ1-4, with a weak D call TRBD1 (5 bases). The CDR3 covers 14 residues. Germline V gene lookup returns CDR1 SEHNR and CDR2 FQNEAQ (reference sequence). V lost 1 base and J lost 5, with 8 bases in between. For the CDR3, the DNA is TGTGCCAGCAGCTTAGGGGGCTCCAATGAAAAACTGTTTTTT. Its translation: CASSLGGSNEKLFF.

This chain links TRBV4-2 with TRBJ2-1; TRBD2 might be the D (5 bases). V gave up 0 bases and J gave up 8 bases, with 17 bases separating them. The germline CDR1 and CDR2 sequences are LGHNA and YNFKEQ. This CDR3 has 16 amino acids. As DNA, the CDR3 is TGTGCCAGCAGCCAAGAGGTGGGAGCCGTTAGTTATGAGCAGTTCTTC. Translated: CASSQEVGAVSYEQFF.

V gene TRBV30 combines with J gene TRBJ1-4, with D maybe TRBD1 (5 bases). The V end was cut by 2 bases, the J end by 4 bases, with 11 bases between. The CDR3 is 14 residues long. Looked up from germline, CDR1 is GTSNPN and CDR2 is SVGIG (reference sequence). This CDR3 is CAWSIQVFNEKLFF. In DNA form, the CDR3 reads TGTGCCTGGAGTATACAGGTTTTTAATGAAAAACTGTTTTTT.

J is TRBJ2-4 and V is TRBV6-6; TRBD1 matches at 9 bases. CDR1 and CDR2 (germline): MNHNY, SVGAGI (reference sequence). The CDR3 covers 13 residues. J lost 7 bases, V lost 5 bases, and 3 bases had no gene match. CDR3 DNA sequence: TGTGCCAGCAGTCGGGACAGGGTTAACATTCAGTACTTC. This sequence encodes CASSRDRVNIQYF.

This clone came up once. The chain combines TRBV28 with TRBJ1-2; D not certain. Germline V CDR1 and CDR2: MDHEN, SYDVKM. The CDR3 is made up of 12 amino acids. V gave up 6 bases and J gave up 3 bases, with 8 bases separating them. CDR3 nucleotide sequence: TGTGCCAGCAGCAACAGCTACTATGGCTACACCTTC. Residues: CASSNSYYGYTF.

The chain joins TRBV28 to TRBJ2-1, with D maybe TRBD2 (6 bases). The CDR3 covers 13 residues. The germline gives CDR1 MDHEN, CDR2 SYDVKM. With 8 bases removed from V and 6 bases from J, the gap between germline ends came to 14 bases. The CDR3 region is CASRREGVNEQFF. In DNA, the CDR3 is TGTGCCAGCCGGCGGGAAGGGGTCAATGAGCAGTTCTTC.

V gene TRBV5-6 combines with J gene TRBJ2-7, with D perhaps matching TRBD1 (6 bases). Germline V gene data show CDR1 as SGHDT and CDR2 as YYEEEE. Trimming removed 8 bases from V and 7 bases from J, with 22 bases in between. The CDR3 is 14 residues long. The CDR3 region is CASTDRFPPREQYF. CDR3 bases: TGTGCCAGTACCGACAGGTTTCCCCCCCGAGAGCAGTACTTC.

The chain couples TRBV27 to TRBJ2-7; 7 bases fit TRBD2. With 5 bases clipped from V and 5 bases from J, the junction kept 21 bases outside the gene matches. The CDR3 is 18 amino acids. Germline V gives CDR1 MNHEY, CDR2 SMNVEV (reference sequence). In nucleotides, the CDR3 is TGTGCCAGCAGTCCGCTATACCCCCCGGGGCGGGAGTTTCACGAGCAGTACTTC. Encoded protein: CASSPLYPPGREFHEQYF.

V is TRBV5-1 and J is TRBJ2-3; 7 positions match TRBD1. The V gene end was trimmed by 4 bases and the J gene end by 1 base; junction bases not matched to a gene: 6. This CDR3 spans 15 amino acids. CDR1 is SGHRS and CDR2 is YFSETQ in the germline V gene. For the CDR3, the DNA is TGCGCCAGCAGCGCTACAGGGGTTGGCACAGATACGCAGTATTTT. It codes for CASSATGVGTDTQYF. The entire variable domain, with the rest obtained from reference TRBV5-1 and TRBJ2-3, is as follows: KAGVTQTPRYLIKTRGQQVTLSCSPISGHRSVSWYQQTPGQGLQFLFEYFSETQRNKGNFPGRFSGRQFSNSRSEMNVSTLELGDSALYLCASSATGVGTDTQYFGPGTRLTVL.

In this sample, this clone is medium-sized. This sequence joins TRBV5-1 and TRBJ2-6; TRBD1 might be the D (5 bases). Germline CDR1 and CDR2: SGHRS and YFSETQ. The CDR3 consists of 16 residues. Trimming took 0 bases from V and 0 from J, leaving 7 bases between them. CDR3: CASSLDRNSGANVLTF. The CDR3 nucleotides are TGCGCCAGCAGCTTGGACAGGAACTCTGGGGCCAACGTCCTGACTTTC.

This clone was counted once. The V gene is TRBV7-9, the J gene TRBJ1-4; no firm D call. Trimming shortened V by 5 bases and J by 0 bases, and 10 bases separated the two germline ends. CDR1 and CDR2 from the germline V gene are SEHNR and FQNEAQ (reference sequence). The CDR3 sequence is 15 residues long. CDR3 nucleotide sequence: TGTGCCAGCAGCCCTGCGGTGACAACTAATGAAAAACTGTTTTTT. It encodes CASSPAVTTNEKLFF.

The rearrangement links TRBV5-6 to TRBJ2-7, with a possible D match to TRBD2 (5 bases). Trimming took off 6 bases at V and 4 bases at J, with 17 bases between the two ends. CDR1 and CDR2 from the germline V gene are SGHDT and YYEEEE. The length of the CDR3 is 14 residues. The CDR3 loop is CASTQDGGSYEQYF. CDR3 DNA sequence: TGTGCCAGCACCCAGGACGGAGGTTCATACGAGCAGTACTTC.

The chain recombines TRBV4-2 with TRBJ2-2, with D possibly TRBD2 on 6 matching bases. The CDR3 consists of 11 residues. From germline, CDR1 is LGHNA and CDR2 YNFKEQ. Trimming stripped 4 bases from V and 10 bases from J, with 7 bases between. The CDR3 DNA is TGTGCCAGCAGCCGGGAGGCGGAGCTGTTTTTT. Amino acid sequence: CASSREAELFF.

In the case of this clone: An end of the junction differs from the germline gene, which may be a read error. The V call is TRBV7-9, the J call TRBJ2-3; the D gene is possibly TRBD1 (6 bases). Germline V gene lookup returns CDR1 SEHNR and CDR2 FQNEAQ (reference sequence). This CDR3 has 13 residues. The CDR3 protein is CSSSSGVADTQYF. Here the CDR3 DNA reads TGTTCCAGCAGCTCAGGGGTAGCAGATACGCAGTATTTT.

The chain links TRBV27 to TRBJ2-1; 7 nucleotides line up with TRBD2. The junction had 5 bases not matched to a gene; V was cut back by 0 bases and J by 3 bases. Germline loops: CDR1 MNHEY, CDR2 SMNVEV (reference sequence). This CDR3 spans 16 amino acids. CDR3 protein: CASSLSGLGDYNEQFF. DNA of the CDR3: TGTGCCAGCAGTTTATCTGGACTAGGGGACTACAATGAGCAGTTCTTC.

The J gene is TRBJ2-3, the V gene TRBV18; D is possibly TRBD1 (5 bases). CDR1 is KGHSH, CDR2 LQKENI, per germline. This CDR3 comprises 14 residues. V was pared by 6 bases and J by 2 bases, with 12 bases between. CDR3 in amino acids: CASSLRDATDTQYF. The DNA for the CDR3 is TGTGCCAGCTCCCTCAGGGATGCCACAGATACGCAGTATTTT.

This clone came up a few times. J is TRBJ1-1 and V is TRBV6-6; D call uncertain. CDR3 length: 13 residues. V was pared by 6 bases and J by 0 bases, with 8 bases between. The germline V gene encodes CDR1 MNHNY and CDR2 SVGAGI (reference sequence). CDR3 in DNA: TGTGCCAGCAGCAGACTACTGAACACTGAAGCTTTCTTT. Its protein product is CASSRLLNTEAFF.

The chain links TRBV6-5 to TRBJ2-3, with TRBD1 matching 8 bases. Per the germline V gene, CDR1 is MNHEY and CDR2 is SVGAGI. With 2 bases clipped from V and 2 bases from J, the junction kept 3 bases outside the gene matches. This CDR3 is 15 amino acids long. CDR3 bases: TGTGCCAGCAGTTACGGGACAGGTTACACAGATACGCAGTATTTT. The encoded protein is CASSYGTGYTDTQYF.

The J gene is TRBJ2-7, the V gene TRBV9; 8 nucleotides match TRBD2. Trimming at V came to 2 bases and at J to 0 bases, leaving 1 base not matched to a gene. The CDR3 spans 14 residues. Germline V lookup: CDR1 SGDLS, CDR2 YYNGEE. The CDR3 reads CASSVTSGSYEQYF. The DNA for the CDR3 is TGTGCCAGCAGCGTCACTAGCGGCTCCTACGAGCAGTACTTC. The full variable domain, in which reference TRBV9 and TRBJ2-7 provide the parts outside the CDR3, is DSGVTQTPKHLITATGQRVTLRCSPRSGDLSVYWYQQSLDQGLQFLIQYYNGEERAKGNILERFSAQQFPDLHSELNLSSLELGDSALYFCASSVTSGSYEQYFGPGTRLTVT.

CDR3 amino acids: CALERDYHNEQFF. Written as DNA, the CDR3 is TGTGCCTTGGAAAGGGACTACCACAATGAGCAGTTCTTC. The rearrangement links TRBV30 to TRBJ2-1; the match to TRBD2 covers 7 bases. The CDR3 sequence is 13 residues long. Germline V gene data show CDR1 as GTSNPN and CDR2 as SVGIG (reference sequence). The trim removed 7 bases at V and 5 bases at J, leaving 8 bases unmatched.

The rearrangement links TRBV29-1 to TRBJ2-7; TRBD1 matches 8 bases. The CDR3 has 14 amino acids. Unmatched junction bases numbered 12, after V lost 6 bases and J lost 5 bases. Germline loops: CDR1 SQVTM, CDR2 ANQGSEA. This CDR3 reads CSVLRPDRVNEQYF. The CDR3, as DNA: TGCAGCGTCCTCCGGCCGGACAGGGTCAACGAGCAGTACTTC.

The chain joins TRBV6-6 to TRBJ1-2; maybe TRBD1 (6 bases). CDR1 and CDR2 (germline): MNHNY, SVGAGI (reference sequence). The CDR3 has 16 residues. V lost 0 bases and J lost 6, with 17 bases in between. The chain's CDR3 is CASSYSIRRGSDGYTF. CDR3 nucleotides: TGTGCCAGCAGTTACTCGATACGCAGGGGCTCGGATGGCTACACCTTC.

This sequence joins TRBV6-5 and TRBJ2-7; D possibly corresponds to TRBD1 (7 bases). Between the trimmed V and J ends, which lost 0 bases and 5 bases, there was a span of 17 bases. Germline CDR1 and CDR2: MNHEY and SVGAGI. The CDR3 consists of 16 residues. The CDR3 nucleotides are TGTGCCAGCAGTTACTCGGGAAGGGGGCGGGGAGACGAGCAGTACTTC. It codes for CASSYSGRGRGDEQYF.

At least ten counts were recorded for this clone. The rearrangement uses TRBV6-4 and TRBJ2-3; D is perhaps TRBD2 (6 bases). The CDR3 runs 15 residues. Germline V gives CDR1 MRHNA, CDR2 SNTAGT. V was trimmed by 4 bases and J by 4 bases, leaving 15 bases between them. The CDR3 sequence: CASSVGTGEADTQYF. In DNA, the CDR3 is TGTGCCAGCAGTGTTGGAACGGGAGAGGCAGATACGCAGTATTTT.

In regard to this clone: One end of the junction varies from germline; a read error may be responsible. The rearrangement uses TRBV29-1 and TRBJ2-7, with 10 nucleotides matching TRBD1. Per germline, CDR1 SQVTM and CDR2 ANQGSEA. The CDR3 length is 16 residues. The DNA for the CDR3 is TGCAGCGTAGAAGACAGGGGGCAAAAAAGGGAGTACGAGCAGTACTTC. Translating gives CSVEDRGQKREYEQYF.

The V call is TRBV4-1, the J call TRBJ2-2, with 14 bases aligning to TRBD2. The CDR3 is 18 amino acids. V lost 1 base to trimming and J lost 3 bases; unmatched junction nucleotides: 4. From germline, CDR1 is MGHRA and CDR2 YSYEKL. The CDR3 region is CASSQGGTSGGYTGELFF. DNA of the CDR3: TGCGCCAGCAGCCAAGGGGGGACTAGCGGGGGTTACACCGGGGAGCTGTTTTTT.

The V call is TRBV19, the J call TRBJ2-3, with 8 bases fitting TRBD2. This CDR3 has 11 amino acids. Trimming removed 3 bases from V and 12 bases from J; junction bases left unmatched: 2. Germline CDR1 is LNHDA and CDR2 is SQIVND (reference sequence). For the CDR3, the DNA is TGTGCCAGTAGTATGGGACTAGACCAGTATTTT. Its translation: CASSMGLDQYF.

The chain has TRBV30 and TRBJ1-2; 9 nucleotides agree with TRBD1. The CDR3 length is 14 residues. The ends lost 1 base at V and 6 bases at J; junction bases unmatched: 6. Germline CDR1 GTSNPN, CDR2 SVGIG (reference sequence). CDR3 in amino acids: CAWSEGQGWNGYTF. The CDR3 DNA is TGTGCCTGGAGTGAGGGACAGGGTTGGAATGGCTACACCTTC.